This T cell receptor beta chain emerged from a study of read filtering for tumor transcriptome and immune sequencing. The germline gives CDR1 LNHDA, CDR2 SQIVND (reference sequence). The CDR3 extends over 13 amino acids. J gave up 5 bases and V 7 bases, and 6 bases lay outside the gene matches. On this clonotype: The antigen is undetermined.

From about 400 ng of RNA, a library with molecular barcoded alpha/delta and beta/gamma adaptors was made. One entry per CDR3 protein, called by TCRdb with MiXCR from the reads. The table includes 100,000 to 150,000 distinct CDR3 sequences, 10% to 15% detected once. Study-wide findings and caveats: In IR-seq, single-read clonotypes were about 80% of clonotypes but roughly 3.5% of reads.

The chain employs TRBV19 and TRBJ2-5, with TRBD1 identical over 8 bases. The receptor's source is a donor at least 40 years old with multiple myeloma. Specimen: a population of CD138-negative cells sorted from bone marrow. The CDR3 spells CASKPGGLETQYF. The CDR3 coding sequence is TGTGCCAGTAAACCAGGGGGCTTGGAGACCCAGTACTTC.